This T cell receptor (beta chain) derives from a study of chemoradiotherapy in HPV16-positive cancers. Whole-study context: Candidate HPV-specific clones and shared TCR motifs came from a couple of HPV16-positive patients. Study results and caveats: HPV-specific T cells were functionally defined from only a couple of HPV16-positive patients. Non-HPV-specific T cells did not expand in tumors during treatment, whereas candidate HPV-specific clones and E7-related motifs did.

Libraries were prepared by immunoSEQ multiplex PCR; TCRdb keeps only in-frame clonotypes and omits some of them. Among some 1,500 clones listed, about 80% were seen once. V shed 4 bases, J shed 2 bases, and the junction held 4 bases outside the gene matches. The CDR3 has 16 residues. Germline V gene sequence: CDR1 SGDLS, CDR2 YYNGEE. On this clone itself: Its antigen is unknown.

This chain joins TRBV9 and TRBJ2-3, with 13 bases fitting TRBD2. The sequencing here drew on tumor tissue, taken from a patient who underwent chemoradiotherapy. This TCR was sampled from a human donor with HPV-associated anogenital cancer. CDR3 loop: CASSLGTSGITDTQYF. The CDR3 region has the DNA TGTGCCAGCAGCCTTGGGACTAGCGGGATCACAGATACGCAGTATTTT.